The clone carrying this TCR beta chain was seen more than once but under ten times. The antigen is not known. Germline CDR1 and CDR2: LGHDT and YNNKEL (reference sequence). Trimming removed 7 bases at V and 11 bases at J, with 17 bases between. The CDR3 is made up of 12 amino acids. The data are from a study of blood T cells in healthy people across ages. The use of a sample-barcoded 5' primer and a J-beta primer mix characterized a second PCR of roughly 7 to 11 cycles. Every sample produced at least 2.5 million CDR3-containing paired-end reads. TCRdb reanalysed the 5' RACE reads using MiXCR and keeps one entry per CDR3 protein. The data contain about 1,500,000 distinct CDR3 sequences, roughly 40% of them singletons. Study conclusions and caveats: Roughly linear declines in TCR beta diversity per million T cells occurred with age.

The chain couples TRBV3-1 to TRBJ2-5; TRBD2 is a possible D gene (5 bases). The sequencing sample was made of blood. This TCR was recovered from a woman younger than 30 in good health. In DNA form, the CDR3 reads TGTGCCAGCACCTTAGAGGGCAATGAGCAGTACTTC. It encodes CASTLEGNEQYF.